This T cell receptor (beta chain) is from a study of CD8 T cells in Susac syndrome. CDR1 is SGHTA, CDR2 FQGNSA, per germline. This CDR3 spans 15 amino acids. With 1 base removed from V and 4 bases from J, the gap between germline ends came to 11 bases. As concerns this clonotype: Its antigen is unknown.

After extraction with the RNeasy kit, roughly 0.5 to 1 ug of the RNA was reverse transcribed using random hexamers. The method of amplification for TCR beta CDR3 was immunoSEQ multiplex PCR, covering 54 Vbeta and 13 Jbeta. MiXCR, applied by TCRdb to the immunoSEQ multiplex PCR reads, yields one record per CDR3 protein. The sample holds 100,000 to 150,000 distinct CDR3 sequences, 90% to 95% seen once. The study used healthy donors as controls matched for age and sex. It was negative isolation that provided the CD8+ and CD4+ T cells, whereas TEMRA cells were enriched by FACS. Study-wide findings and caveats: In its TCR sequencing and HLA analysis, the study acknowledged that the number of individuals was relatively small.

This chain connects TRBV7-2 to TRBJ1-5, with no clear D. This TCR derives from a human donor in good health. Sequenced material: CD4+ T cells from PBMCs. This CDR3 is CASSLERVRNQPQHF. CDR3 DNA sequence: TGTGCCAGCAGCTTAGAAAGGGTGAGGAATCAGCCCCAGCATTTT.